The rows below give T cell receptor beta chains drawn from one sample of a study of regulatory T cells in long-lasting Graves disease. Each CDR3 protein gets one entry after TCRdb re-called the multiplex PCR reads with MiXCR. The sample lists about 540,000 distinct CDR3 sequences; approximately 15% were seen once. The same data also contributed to another study, on T cells in Graves' hyperthyroidism and ophthalmopathy.

The material was peripheral blood mononuclear cells (PBMCs), obtained at new diagnosis, from a patient treated with antithyroid drugs. Receptor source: a man aged 30 to 39 with Graves disease. CDR3s include the opening cysteine and the closing phenylalanine or tryptophan. Each record gives: J gene, clone size, D gene, V gene, CDR3 protein, CDR3 DNA. D genes are given only for firm matches. Clone size is not always given. Where it is, it says once, few, many or a class for expanded clones.

TRBJ1-1 | many | TRBD1 | TRBV12-5 | CASGFRTGGWRNTEAFF | TGTGCTAGTGGTTTTCGGACAGGGGGCTGGAGGAACACTGAAGCTTTCTTT
TRBJ2-1 | many | TRBD2 | TRBV20-1 | CSASGAGGFMEQFF | TGCAGTGCTAGCGGTGCGGGAGGGTTCATGGAGCAGTTCTTC
TRBJ1-1 | many | - | TRBV29-1 | CSVLFRAAEAFF | TGCAGCGTGTTATTTCGGGCGGCTGAAGCTTTCTTT
TRBJ2-2 | many | - | TRBV2 | CASSEIRLGELFF | TGTGCCAGCAGTGAAATTCGGCTAGGGGAGCTGTTTTTT
TRBJ2-2 | many | - | TRBV29-1 | CSVGLRDTGELFF | TGCAGCGTTGGTCTCAGGGACACCGGGGAGCTGTTTTTT
TRBJ1-1 | few | - | TRBV6-1 | CASVQGNVNTEAFF | TGTGCCAGCGTCCAGGGGAACGTGAACACTGAAGCTTTCTTT
TRBJ2-7 | many | - | TRBV5-1 | CASSLVPAHEQYF | TGCGCCAGCAGCTTGGTCCCGGCCCACGAGCAGTACTTC
TRBJ2-3 | many | TRBD2 | TRBV25-1 | CASSGTSGSPTDTQYF | TGTGCCAGCAGTGGGACTAGCGGGAGCCCCACAGATACGCAGTATTTT
TRBJ1-2 | many | - | TRBV24-1 | CATSDLDVGYTF | TGTGCCACCAGTGACCTGGACGTGGGCTACACCTTC
TRBJ2-6 | - | TRBD2 | TRBV4-2 | CASSQETSGSGANVLTF | TGTGCCAGCAGCCAAGAGACTAGCGGCTCTGGGGCCAACGTCCTGACTTTC
TRBJ1-3 | few | TRBD1 | TRBV11-2 | CASSSTGPSGNTIYF | TGTGCCAGCAGCTCGACAGGGCCTTCTGGAAACACCATATATTTT
TRBJ1-4 | - | - | TRBV6-1 | CASSLGGPHNEKLFF | TGTGCCAGCAGCCTGGGGGGCCCTCATAATGAAAAACTGTTTTTT
TRBJ2-1 | many | - | TRBV11-2 | CASSPRLYNEQFF | TGTGCCAGCAGTCCCAGATTATACAATGAGCAGTTCTTC
TRBJ2-2 | - | TRBD2 | TRBV5-1 | CASSLAASGIGTGELFF | TGCGCCAGCAGCTTGGCCGCTAGCGGGATTGGCACCGGGGAGCTGTTTTTT
TRBJ1-2 | - | TRBD1 | TRBV5-1 | CASSLAGRGLGYTF | TGCGCCAGCAGCTTGGCCGGCAGGGGGCTTGGCTACACCTTC
TRBJ1-3 | many | - | TRBV7-8 | CASSSSGRSIWARNTIYF | TGTGCCAGCAGTTCATCAGGCCGTTCGATCTGGGCGCGCAACACCATATATTTT
TRBJ2-7 | - | TRBD2 | TRBV18 | CASSPRAGRAFYEQYF | TGTGCCAGCTCACCACGGGCCGGGAGGGCCTTCTACGAGCAGTACTTC
TRBJ2-1 | few | - | TRBV6-5 | CASSYRLDEQFF | TGTGCCAGCAGTTACAGGTTAGATGAGCAGTTCTTC
TRBJ2-7 | few | - | TRBV29-1 | CSVGENTGPFHYEQYF | TGCAGCGTTGGGGAAAATACAGGACCCTTTCACTACGAGCAGTACTTC
TRBJ2-1 | - | TRBD1 | TRBV2 | CASRPDRAEQFF | TGTGCCAGCAGACCGGACAGGGCTGAGCAGTTCTTC
TRBJ2-2 | many | - | TRBV9 | CASRTTVTNTGELFF | TGTGCCAGCAGGACGACAGTGACAAACACCGGGGAGCTGTTTTTT
TRBJ2-2 | many | TRBD2 | TRBV30 | CAWSEVAGVSGELFF | TGTGCCTGGAGTGAAGTAGCGGGAGTATCGGGGGAGCTGTTTTTT